The sequence of this T cell receptor beta chain was determined in a study of T cell changes during pregnancy in multiple sclerosis. Data came from immunoSEQ multiplex PCR; TCRdb stores just in-frame clones and leaves some out. This sample has about 70,000 clones; roughly 92% occur once, and the top ten carry about 1%. CDR1 is SGHRS, CDR2 YFSETQ, per germline. J gave up 9 bases and V 0 bases, and 13 bases lay outside the gene matches. The CDR3 is 17 amino acids. The origin of this receptor is a female donor with multiple sclerosis, enrolled in a pregnancy study. The chain links TRBV5-1 to TRBJ2-1; TRBD1 matches at 9 bases. The sample here was peripheral blood, taken in the third trimester of pregnancy. The CDR3 reads CASSLGPETGGVGEQFF. For the CDR3, the DNA is TGCGCCAGCAGCTTGGGCCCGGAGACAGGGGGAGTCGGTGAGCAGTTCTTC.